This T cell receptor beta chain was retrieved from a study of cytomegalovirus exposure and HLA in healthy donors. Overall study: Most genotyped donors, approximately 81% of 300 to 400, had Caucasian-associated genetic ancestry.

For this clone: As yet, its antigen is unknown. A junction boundary mismatches the germline segment, possibly from a read error.

Study conclusions and caveats: Immune exposure information comprised only CMV serostatus. An analysis done earlier found most TCR beta V segments productive about 87% or about 30% of the time. Researchers reported from a later analysis that most CMV-associated TCR beta chains appeared HLA-restricted.

In the PCR, 60 Vbeta and 13 Jbeta primers were used. The assay was immunoSEQ multiplex PCR, and TCRdb's table has in-frame clones only and misses some. The sample includes around 190,000 clones, around 79% seen only once; the top ten take roughly 1.6%. Sequencing was done on a sample of PBMCs. The TCR sequence derives from a woman aged 45-65 years in good health and CMV-seronegative.

DNA for the CDR3: TGTTCCAGCAGCTCGGAGCGGAGATCCTCCTACAATGAGCAGTTCTTC. As protein: CSSSSERRSSYNEQFF. The V gene is TRBV7-9, the J gene TRBJ2-1; TRBD2 might be the D (5 bases). The CDR3 covers 16 residues. The germline V gene has CDR1 SEHNR and CDR2 FQNEAQ (reference sequence).